The following is a TCR beta chain sequence with its context. The method was immunoSEQ multiplex PCR; TCRdb's version includes in-frame clones alone and lacks a portion of them. The sample lists tens of thousands of clones; around 96% were seen once. This sample is part of a study of siplizumab effects on memory and regulatory T cells. Specimen: naive CD8+ T cells sorted from blood. The TCR originated in a human donor in good health.

The CDR3 DNA reads TGTGCCAGCAGCCAAGGGGGGCCTAATGAAAAACTGTTTTTT. Translating gives CASSQGGPNEKLFF. The chain employs TRBV4-2 and TRBJ1-4; weak D call: TRBD1 (6 bases). Germline loops: CDR1 LGHNA, CDR2 YNFKEQ. This CDR3 comprises 14 residues. The V gene lost 1 base and the J gene lost 3 bases, with 6 bases spanning the gap.